This entry lists 5 T cell receptor beta chains sequenced from one sample in a study of cytomegalovirus exposure and HLA in healthy donors. PCR involved 60 Vbeta and 13 Jbeta primers. Clones were read by immunoSEQ multiplex PCR, and TCRdb kept only the in-frame ones, dropping some. Seen here are about 98,000 clones, more than 60% observed once, and the top ten hold 2% to 2.5%. The sequencing sample was made of PBMCs. Receptors were obtained from a man between 45 and 60 years old in good health and CMV-seronegative.

A remark on this clone: A junction boundary mismatches the germline segment, possibly from a read error. The chain combines TRBV7-9 with TRBJ2-7; D may be TRBD1 (5 bases). The CDR3 consists of 14 residues. Looked up from germline, CDR1 is SEHNR and CDR2 is FQNEAQ (reference sequence). CDR3 loop: CSSSRSTVSYEQYF. The CDR3 DNA reads as TGTTCCAGCAGCCGCTCGACAGTGTCCTACGAGCAGTACTTC.

The V gene is TRBV11-2, the J gene TRBJ2-7; 11 bases match TRBD1. The CDR3 contains 15 residues. After removal of 6 bases from V and 6 bases from J, the junction contained 10 bases not matched to a gene. Germline V CDR1 and CDR2: SGHAT, FQNNGV. The CDR3 sequence is CASSHSGQGATEQYF. CDR3 coding DNA: TGTGCCAGCAGTCATAGCGGACAGGGGGCAACCGAGCAGTACTTC.

The CDR3 DNA follows: TGTGCCAGCTCAGAGGGCCTCAATCAGCCCCAGCATTTT. Amino acids: CASSEGLNQPQHF. The chain uses TRBV18 and TRBJ1-5; no reliable D call. With 5 bases removed from V and 3 bases from J, the gap between germline ends came to 8 bases. The CDR3 runs 13 residues. CDR1 is KGHSH, CDR2 LQKENI, per germline.

This chain links TRBV7-2 with TRBJ2-1; 8 bases are a match to TRBD2. The ends lost 1 base at V and 2 bases at J; junction bases unmatched: 1. Germline lookup yields CDR1 SGHTA and CDR2 FQGNSA. This CDR3 has 15 amino acids. The CDR3 spells CASSLDGGAYNEQFF. The CDR3, as DNA: TGTGCCAGCAGCTTAGACGGGGGGGCCTACAATGAGCAGTTCTTC.

The CDR3 DNA reads TGTGCCAGAAGCTACGACAGGGAGTCGTGGGATGAGCAGTTCTTC. It is translated as CARSYDRESWDEQFF. J is TRBJ2-1 and V is TRBV5-3; TRBD1 matches 7 bases. TRBV5-3 is assigned to the ORF class and has an uncertain function. There are 15 residues in the CDR3. Losses at the gene ends were 3 bases for V and 8 bases for J; bases not matched to a gene: 11.